This entry features one TCR beta chain sequence. Its matching antigen is unknown. J lost 5 bases, V lost 4 bases, and 8 bases had no gene match. CDR1 is SGHNT, CDR2 YYREEE, per germline (reference sequence). The CDR3 is 16 residues long. This sample is drawn from a study of OX40 agonist ivuxolimab in advanced cancers. Measured with immunoSEQ multiplex PCR; TCRdb has only the in-frame clones, and not every one. The sample lists some 150,000 clones; about nine tenths were seen once. Points from the study as a whole: Clones of CD4+ and CD8+ blood T cells grew by week 6 at doses of 0.1 to 3.0 mg/kg.

Autoimmune disease history or systemic immunosuppression meant exclusion. At baseline, cycle 4 day 1, and cycle 7 day 1, blood was sampled. Sequencing used CD4+ or CD8+ T cells sorted from blood, obtained in a trial of the OX40 agonist ivuxolimab. This chain connects TRBV5-4 to TRBJ2-3; TRBD2 agrees at 12 bases. The source of this sequence is an adult with an advanced solid tumor such as melanoma, head and neck, liver or kidney cancer. CDR3 DNA: TGTGCCAGCAGCACCAGACTAGCGGGAGACGGAGATACGCAGTATTTT. It is translated as CASSTRLAGDGDTQYF.